The 25 T cell receptor beta chains given below trace back to one sample, sequenced in a study of cytomegalovirus exposure and HLA in healthy donors. Use of 60 Vbeta and 13 Jbeta primers characterized the PCR. Here immunoSEQ multiplex PCR was the method, and the copy in TCRdb shows in-frame clones only, minus some. The table shows around 190,000 clones, with 75% to 80% occurring only once. Input material: PBMCs. Source of these receptors: a woman aged 30 to 39 in good health and CMV-seropositive.

This clone appeared a few times. This chain uses TRBV30 with TRBJ2-7, with D maybe TRBD2 (6 bases). With 6 bases removed from V and 1 base from J, the gap between germline ends came to 19 bases. CDR1 and CDR2 from the germline V gene are GTSNPN and SVGIG (reference sequence). This CDR3 comprises 15 residues. The CDR3 is CACKTPGLISYEQYF. CDR3 sequence (DNA): TGTGCCTGCAAGACACCGGGACTGATTTCCTACGAGCAGTACTTC.

The chain employs TRBV15 and TRBJ2-3; TRBD1 agrees at 7 bases. Losses at the gene ends were 2 bases for V and 3 bases for J; bases not matched to a gene: 14. The CDR3 spans 18 residues. CDR1 is LNHNV and CDR2 is YYDKDF in the germline V gene (reference sequence). The CDR3 reads CATSRRLWTGLGTDTQYF. DNA of the CDR3: TGTGCCACCAGCAGACGCCTATGGACAGGCCTTGGGACAGATACGCAGTATTTT.

This clone was seen only once. V usage is TRBV27 and J usage is TRBJ1-5; TRBD1 agrees at 7 bases. V lost 4 bases and J lost 6; bases outside the gene matches: 15. The CDR3 contains 17 residues. CDR1 is MNHEY and CDR2 is SMNVEV in the germline V gene (reference sequence). The CDR3 DNA sequence: TGTGCCAGCAGTTCCAGGGGGGTGAAAGGACTCGGTCAGCCCCAGCATTTT. Encoded protein: CASSSRGVKGLGQPQHF.

The chain couples TRBV10-3 to TRBJ1-3, with D hard to call. Germline assignment: CDR1 ENHRY and CDR2 SYGVKD. The CDR3 totals 14 residues. V lost 2 bases to trimming and J lost 0 bases, with 5 bases between them. CDR3 sequence: CAISETASGNTIYF. The DNA of the CDR3 is TGTGCCATCAGTGAGACAGCCTCTGGAAACACCATATATTTT.

This sequence joins TRBV9 and TRBJ1-2, with D possibly TRBD1 on 5 matching bases. The germline CDR1 and CDR2 sequences are SGDLS and YYNGEE. The CDR3 spans 16 residues. Trimming shortened V by 4 bases and J by 2 bases, and 18 bases separated the two germline ends. The CDR3 DNA reads as TGTGCCAGCAGCCCCTCCGGGGGGGTTCGCAACTATGGCTACACCTTC. Translating it yields CASSPSGGVRNYGYTF.

CDR3 sequence (DNA): TGTGCCAGCAGTCGGGGGGCGGGGGGTTCCTACGAGCAGTACTTC. This translates into CASSRGAGGSYEQYF. The chain combines TRBV5-4 with TRBJ2-7, with TRBD2 matching 8 bases. CDR1 and CDR2 from the germline V gene are SGHNT and YYREEE (reference sequence). This CDR3 is built from 15 residues. Trimming removed 5 bases from V and 1 base from J; junction bases left unmatched: 8.

The chain uses TRBV7-3 and TRBJ2-6, with D perhaps TRBD1 (5 bases). The germline CDR1 and CDR2 sequences are SGHTA and FQGTGA. With 2 bases removed from V and 3 bases from J, the gap between germline ends came to 14 bases. The CDR3 is 17 residues long. CDR3 amino acids: CASSLVSGIGGANVLTF. In nucleotides, the CDR3 is TGTGCCAGCAGCTTAGTGTCAGGGATAGGTGGGGCCAACGTCCTGACTTTC.

This clone showed up just a few times. The J gene is TRBJ2-7, the V gene TRBV7-8; a weak D match, TRBD1 (6 bases). CDR3 length equals 12 residues. V lost 11 bases and J 7 bases, leaving 18 bases between the germline ends. Germline CDR1 and CDR2: SGHVS and FQNEAQ. In nucleotides, the CDR3 is TGTGCCTCGCATCAGGGGACGGGAGAGCAGTACTTC. This gives the protein CASHQGTGEQYF.

V gene TRBV7-8 combines with J gene TRBJ2-4; 11 bases fit TRBD2. Germline trimming cut 5 bases from V and 5 bases from J; bases unmatched to any gene: 2. The CDR3 covers 14 residues. The germline V gene has CDR1 SGHVS and CDR2 FQNEAQ. CDR3 protein: CASSLGLAENIQYF. CDR3 bases: TGTGCCAGCAGCCTGGGACTAGCGGAAAACATTCAGTACTTC.

The chain joins TRBV5-5 to TRBJ1-2; a possible D gene is TRBD1 (6 bases). Germline V gene data show CDR1 as SGHKS and CDR2 as YYEKEE (reference sequence). The CDR3 runs 16 residues. V lost 4 bases and J 1 base, leaving 17 bases between the germline ends. CDR3 protein: CASSAPLTGDNYGYTF. CDR3 nucleotide sequence: TGTGCCAGCAGCGCCCCCTTGACAGGAGATAACTATGGCTACACCTTC.

This chain joins TRBV6-1 and TRBJ2-5, with a weak D call TRBD1 (6 bases). The tail of the sequence fits TRBJ2-7 better, so the J call may be wrong. Germline CDR1 MNHNS, CDR2 SASEGT. CDR3 length: 13 residues. The CDR3 protein is CASGYRASYEQYF. CDR3 coding DNA: TGTGCCAGCGGATACAGGGCCTCCTACGAGCAGTACTTC.

The rearrangement uses TRBV2 and TRBJ1-2, with D maybe TRBD1 (5 bases). There are 14 residues in the CDR3. CDR1 and CDR2 (germline): SNHLY, FYNNEI. The V gene lost 4 bases and the J gene lost 3 bases, with 12 bases spanning the gap. The CDR3 sequence is CASSGQFVHYGYTF. DNA for the CDR3: TGTGCCAGCAGTGGACAGTTTGTACACTATGGCTACACCTTC.

The chain joins TRBV7-9 to TRBJ2-7, with 7 bases aligning to TRBD1. The CDR3 is 13 residues long. Losses at the gene ends were 6 bases for V and 2 bases for J; bases not matched to a gene: 4. In germline, CDR1 is SEHNR, CDR2 FQNEAQ (reference sequence). CDR3 sequence: CASRTDRAYEQYF. The CDR3 nucleotides read TGTGCCAGCAGAACAGACAGGGCCTACGAGCAGTACTTC.

The chain carries TRBV4-1 and TRBJ2-4, with a possible D match to TRBD1 (5 bases). Germline V lookup: CDR1 MGHRA, CDR2 YSYEKL. The CDR3 contains 12 residues. Trimming took off 5 bases at V and 7 bases at J, with 9 bases between the two ends. The CDR3 region has the DNA TGCGCCAGCAGCACCCCAGGGAACATTCAGTACTTC. Amino acids: CASSTPGNIQYF.

The gene calls are TRBV7-9 and TRBJ2-3; a possible D gene is TRBD2 (6 bases). The CDR3 totals 14 residues. Trimming left V 5 bases short and J 0 bases short, with 9 bases between. Looked up from germline, CDR1 is SEHNR and CDR2 is FQNEAQ (reference sequence). CDR3 in amino acids: CASSRAGSTDTQYF. For the CDR3, the DNA is TGTGCCAGCAGCAGAGCGGGTAGCACAGATACGCAGTATTTT.

J is TRBJ1-5 and V is TRBV28; D is perhaps TRBD1 (5 bases). The length of the CDR3 is 18 residues. Trimming left V 2 bases short and J 1 base short, with 18 bases between. Germline V gene data show CDR1 as MDHEN and CDR2 as SYDVKM. Here the CDR3 reads CASSLEGRVGASNQPQHF. The CDR3 DNA reads TGTGCCAGCAGTTTAGAAGGTCGGGTAGGGGCAAGCAATCAGCCCCAGCATTTT.

The chain carries TRBV27 and TRBJ1-2; TRBD1 agrees at 10 bases. V lost 2 bases and J lost 1; bases outside the gene matches: 4. CDR3 length equals 16 residues. CDR1 and CDR2 from the germline V gene are MNHEY and SMNVEV (reference sequence). The DNA for the CDR3 is TGTGCCAGCAGTTTACTAGACAGGGGGCGTAACTATGGCTACACCTTC. Amino acids: CASSLLDRGRNYGYTF.

The chain has TRBV4-1 and TRBJ1-1; no reliable D call. The germline CDR1 and CDR2 sequences are MGHRA and YSYEKL. V dropped 4 bases and J dropped 1 base, with 4 bases sitting between them. The CDR3 is 12 residues long. Written as DNA, the CDR3 is TGCGCCAGCAGCCCGGGGAACACTGAAGCTTTCTTT. Amino acid sequence: CASSPGNTEAFF.

The chain recombines TRBV18 with TRBJ1-4; a possible D gene is TRBD1 (6 bases). Trimming removed 6 bases at V and 6 bases at J, with 14 bases between. This CDR3 region has 14 residues. Looked up from germline, CDR1 is KGHSH and CDR2 is LQKENI. CDR3 nucleotide sequence: TGTGCCAGCTCCTCTGGGCGGACAGATGAAAAACTGTTTTTT. This codes for CASSSGRTDEKLFF.

The V and J genes are TRBV19 and TRBJ2-2; TRBD1 is a possible D gene (6 bases). Germline CDR1 LNHDA, CDR2 SQIVND (reference sequence). Trimming left V 7 bases short and J 2 bases short, with 17 bases between. The CDR3 contains 16 residues. CDR3 DNA sequence: TGTGCCAGTACCCCCACCGGACAGAGAAACACCGGGGAGCTGTTTTTT. Protein: CASTPTGQRNTGELFF.

This clone has a handful of counts. The rearrangement joins TRBV9 to TRBJ1-6; possibly TRBD1 for D (5 bases). The CDR3 totals 15 residues. Trimming left V 0 bases short and J 10 bases short, with 14 bases between. CDR1 is SGDLS and CDR2 is YYNGEE in the germline V gene. CDR3 bases: TGTGCCAGCAGCGTAGCTAGGAGGGGAGGATCACCCCTCCACTTT. This encodes CASSVARRGGSPLHF.

The chain joins TRBV2 to TRBJ1-2, with 7 bases lining up with TRBD1. The CDR3 contains 13 residues. Germline V CDR1 and CDR2: SNHLY, FYNNEI. Losses at the gene ends were 10 bases for V and 0 bases for J; bases not matched to a gene: 5. CDR3 residues: CAKQGFANYGYTF. CDR3 nucleotides: TGTGCCAAACAGGGGTTCGCTAACTATGGCTACACCTTC.

The chain employs TRBV6-6 and TRBJ1-2, with D possibly matching TRBD1 (6 bases). V was cut by 0 bases and J by 4 bases, with 12 bases left in between. CDR1 and CDR2 (germline): MNHNY, SVGAGI (reference sequence). The CDR3 spans 15 residues. The CDR3 DNA is TGTGCCAGCAGTTACTCAGGGGGAGGGTTCTATGGCTACACCTTC. Its translation: CASSYSGGGFYGYTF.

This chain joins TRBV19 and TRBJ2-3; TRBD2 agrees at 9 bases. V shed 3 bases and J 8 bases; nucleotides not matched to a gene: 6. The germline CDR1 and CDR2 sequences are LNHDA and SQIVND (reference sequence). The CDR3 loop spans 14 amino acids. The DNA of the CDR3 is TGTGCCAGTAGTATCGGGACTAGCTATGTTACGCAGTATTTT. Its translation: CASSIGTSYVTQYF.

Points on this clone: One end of the junction is discordant with germline, which a read error may explain. The chain uses TRBV4-1 and TRBJ2-1; 10 nucleotides line up with TRBD2. CDR1 and CDR2 from the germline V gene are MGHRA and YSYEKL. The CDR3 has 16 residues. The CDR3, as DNA: TGCGCCAGCAGGCAAGATCGGTCTAGCGGGGGCGAGAGGCAGTTCTTC. Protein: CASRQDRSSGGERQFF.